A selection of T cell receptor beta chains follows, all from one sample in a study of cytomegalovirus exposure and HLA in healthy donors. Only in-frame clones appear in the TCRdb table, and some are missing; sequencing was by immunoSEQ multiplex PCR. The data hold more than 130,000 clones, with around 88% observed a single time. Specimen: PBMCs. The receptors originated from a woman under 30 in good health and CMV-seropositive. The CDR3 runs from the conserved cysteine through the conserved F or W. The D gene is left open where the match is weak. Where a row states a size, it is once, few, many or the class of an expanded clone; other rows omit it.

TRBD2	TRBV5-4	TRBJ2-1	NA	CASSFSGRVYNEQFF	TGTGCCAGCAGCTTTAGCGGGAGGGTCTACAATGAGCAGTTCTTC
TRBD1	TRBV28	TRBJ1-2	NA	CASSRTGGSANYGYTF	TGTGCCAGCAGTCGGACAGGGGGCTCAGCTAACTATGGCTACACCTTC
TRBD1	TRBV6-6	TRBJ1-4	NA	CASSDRGREGEKLFF	TGTGCCAGCAGCGACAGGGGGCGCGAGGGTGAAAAACTGTTTTTT
NA	TRBV7-9	TRBJ2-5	NA	CASSLGPGVETQYF	TGTGCCAGCAGCTTAGGTCCAGGGGTGGAGACCCAGTACTTC
NA	TRBV21-1	TRBJ1-4	NA	CASGADRGYWEKLFF	TGTGCCAGCGGCGCGGACAGGGGGTATTGGGAAAAACTGTTTTTT
NA	TRBV7-9	TRBJ2-3	NA	CASSISGVTDTQYF	TGTGCCAGCAGCATCTCCGGGGTCACAGATACGCAGTATTTT
NA	TRBV7-9	TRBJ2-2	NA	CASSLTETNTGELFF	TGTGCCAGCAGCTTAACGGAGACGAACACCGGGGAGCTGTTTTTT
TRBD1	TRBV5-6	TRBJ1-3	NA	CASSRGLGQGGGNTIYF	TGTGCCAGCAGCCGGGGACTCGGACAGGGAGGAGGAAACACCATATATTTT
TRBD2	TRBV30	TRBJ2-2	NA	CAWSVAGGYTGELFF	TGTGCCTGGAGTGTAGCGGGAGGGTACACCGGGGAGCTGTTTTTT
NA	TRBV9	TRBJ1-2	NA	CASSATGSGVNYGYTF	TGTGCCAGCAGTGCTACGGGGAGTGGGGTCAACTATGGCTACACCTTC
TRBD1	TRBV9	TRBJ1-6	NA	CASSAGQGGSPLHF	TGTGCCAGCAGCGCGGGACAGGGTGGCTCACCCCTCCACTTT
NA	TRBV30	TRBJ2-1	NA	CAWTRRNEQFF	TGTGCCTGGACCAGGAGGAATGAGCAGTTCTTC
NA	TRBV12-5	TRBJ1-1	few	CASVRQGFTNTEAFF	TGTGCTAGTGTGCGGCAGGGCTTTACGAACACTGAAGCTTTCTTT
NA	TRBV5-1	TRBJ1-6	NA	CASSRDEYNSPLHF	TGCGCCAGCAGTCGCGATGAGTATAATTCACCCCTCCACTTT
NA	TRBV7-9	TRBJ1-2	once	CASSLEPTTFTRANYGYTF	TGTGCCAGCAGCTTAGAGCCGACAACCTTTACCCGAGCTAACTATGGCTACACCTTC
TRBD2	TRBV28	TRBJ2-1	NA	CASHASGGAVNEQFF	TGTGCCAGCCATGCTAGCGGGGGGGCCGTTAATGAGCAGTTCTTC
NA	TRBV29-1	TRBJ1-2	few	CSAIPGEGYTF	TGCAGCGCTATACCAGGGGAGGGCTACACCTTC
TRBD2	TRBV5-1	TRBJ2-3	NA	CASSLGALAGGDTQYF	TGCGCCAGCAGCTTGGGAGCCCTAGCGGGGGGAGATACGCAGTATTTT
TRBD1	TRBV18	TRBJ2-7	NA	CASSTGTGGTYEQYF	TGTGCCAGCTCAACCGGGACAGGTGGGACCTACGAGCAGTACTTC
NA	TRBV29-1	TRBJ1-2	once	CSVVGLPYGYTF	TGCAGCGTTGTCGGTTTGCCCTATGGCTACACCTTC
TRBD1	TRBV10-3	TRBJ1-1	NA	CAISIRDRAGIEAFF	TGTGCCATCAGTATCCGGGACAGGGCCGGCATTGAAGCTTTCTTT
TRBD1	TRBV18	TRBJ1-4	NA	CASSPGDRVATNEKLFF	TGTGCCAGCTCACCAGGGGACAGGGTTGCAACTAATGAAAAACTGTTTTTT
NA	TRBV11-2	TRBJ1-1	NA	CASSPGSVRVEAFF	TGTGCCAGCAGCCCCGGGAGTGTCAGGGTAGAAGCTTTCTTT
TRBD2	TRBV4-2	TRBJ2-7	once	CASSQEGLAGERSSYEQYF	TGTGCCAGCAGCCAAGAGGGACTAGCGGGGGAAAGGAGCTCCTACGAGCAGTACTTC
TRBD2	TRBV5-1	TRBJ2-5	NA	CASSLAGWPQETQYF	TGCGCCAGCAGCTTAGCGGGGTGGCCGCAAGAGACCCAGTACTTC
TRBD2	TRBV11-1	TRBJ2-1	NA	CASSFTSGGSSYNEQFF	TGTGCCAGCAGCTTTACTAGCGGGGGGTCATCCTACAATGAGCAGTTCTTC
TRBD1	TRBV18	TRBJ1-2	NA	CASSPTSGQYYGYTF	TGTGCCAGCTCACCTACCTCGGGACAGTACTATGGCTACACCTTC
TRBD1	TRBV19	TRBJ2-7	NA	CASSIWGQGSEQYF	TGTGCCAGTAGTATATGGGGACAGGGGAGCGAGCAGTACTTC
TRBD1	TRBV28	TRBJ1-2	NA	CASSPGTGIYGYTF	TGTGCCAGCAGCCCCGGGACAGGGATTTATGGCTACACCTTC
NA	TRBV4-2	TRBJ1-2	NA	CASSLQGNSGYTF	TGTGCCAGCAGCCTCCAGGGAAATTCTGGCTACACCTTC
TRBD1	TRBV5-4	TRBJ1-1	NA	CASSGGQGTFPMNTEAFF	TGTGCCAGCAGCGGAGGACAGGGAACTTTCCCCATGAACACTGAAGCTTTCTTT
NA	TRBV7-8	TRBJ2-2	NA	CASSPPWRELFF	TGTGCCAGCAGCCCCCCGTGGCGGGAGCTGTTTTTT
NA	TRBV11-2	TRBJ1-2	NA	CASSPNRVNYGYTF	TGTGCCAGCAGCCCCAACAGGGTGAACTATGGCTACACCTTC
TRBD1	TRBV28	TRBJ1-3	few	CASSRTGGADGNTIYF	TGTGCCAGCAGCCGTACAGGGGGCGCGGATGGAAACACCATATATTTT
NA	TRBV4-2	TRBJ2-6	once	CASSQTDSSGANVLTF	TGTGCCAGCAGCCAAACGGACAGTTCCGGGGCCAACGTCCTGACTTTC
TRBD1	TRBV6-5	TRBJ2-5	NA	CASSMGTGVVETQYF	TGTGCCAGCAGTATGGGGACAGGGGTTGTAGAGACCCAGTACTTC
NA	TRBV7-2	TRBJ2-5	NA	CASSLSRGQETQYF	TGTGCCAGCAGCTTATCCAGGGGCCAAGAGACCCAGTACTTC
TRBD2	TRBV2	TRBJ2-1	NA	CASRLTSGGSSYNEQFF	TGTGCCAGCAGGCTGACTAGCGGGGGGAGCTCCTACAATGAGCAGTTCTTC
NA	TRBV27	TRBJ2-7	NA	CASSWQGGAYEQYF	TGTGCCAGCAGTTGGCAGGGGGGAGCCTACGAGCAGTACTTC
NA	TRBV25-1	TRBJ2-3	NA	CASSVGGNVDTQYF	TGTGCCAGCAGTGTCGGCGGAAACGTGGATACGCAGTATTTT